This T cell receptor beta chain was obtained from a study of patients and donors after allogeneic stem cell transplantation. The V segment lost 6 bases and the J segment 4 bases; nucleotides outside the gene matches: 10. From germline, CDR1 is MGHRA and CDR2 YSYEKL. The CDR3 is 15 residues long. One entry per CDR3 protein, called by TCRdb with MiXCR from the RT-PCR reads. Of about 230,000 distinct CDR3 sequences detected, about 14% appear once; the ten largest clones hold about 9.9%. This clonotype was seen more than once but under ten times. Sequenced input: blood, either unsorted or a sorted T cell fraction (not recorded which). This chain uses TRBV4-1 with TRBJ2-5, with 8 bases lining up with TRBD2. This sequence was found in a human donor who was either an allogeneic HSCT recipient or a stem cell or donor lymphocyte infusion donor (not recorded which). It is not recorded whose cells these are; they may come from a transplant donor. CDR3 residues: CASRPSGGLGETQYF. In DNA form, the CDR3 reads TGCGCCAGCAGACCAAGCGGGGGTCTTGGAGAGACCCAGTACTTC.